The 32 T cell receptor beta chains below were found in one sample sequenced in a study of shared clonotypes between healthy human individuals. Only in-frame clones appear in the TCRdb table, and some are missing; sequencing was by immunoSEQ multiplex PCR. The sample yields about 490,000 clones, over 70% seen once. Source material: PBMCs. Source of these receptors: a woman in her thirties or forties in good health. Some clones in this sample may be carry-over from other donors' samples.

This chain links TRBV11-2 with TRBJ2-1, with D possibly TRBD2 on 5 matching bases. V was clipped by 1 base and J by 7 bases, with 17 bases between them. CDR1 is SGHAT and CDR2 is FQNNGV in the germline V gene. The CDR3 spans 16 residues. This chain's CDR3 is CASSLVGGRSGNEQFF. CDR3 nucleotides: TGTGCCAGCAGCTTAGTGGGCGGTCGGTCGGGGAATGAGCAGTTCTTC.

The chain is built from TRBV30 and TRBJ2-4; 11 positions agree with TRBD2. CDR3 length equals 13 residues. Germline V CDR1 and CDR2: GTSNPN, SVGIG (reference sequence). With 2 bases clipped from V and 7 bases from J, the junction kept 1 base outside the gene matches. The CDR3 is CAWSIAGGNIQYF. The CDR3 nucleotides are TGTGCCTGGAGTATAGCGGGAGGGAACATTCAGTACTTC.

This clone was counted once. The chain is built from TRBV28 and TRBJ2-7; D may be TRBD1 (6 bases). The CDR3 runs 12 residues. Trimming shortened V by 6 bases and J by 5 bases, and 11 bases separated the two germline ends. Germline-derived CDR1 and CDR2 are MDHEN and SYDVKM. The CDR3 DNA is TGTGCCAGCAGGACAGGAGAGGACGAGCAGTACTTC. Translated: CASRTGEDEQYF.

The V and J genes are TRBV14 and TRBJ2-7, with 13 nucleotides matching TRBD2. Germline CDR1 reads SGHDN; CDR2 reads FVKESK. CDR3 length equals 15 residues. The ends lost 4 bases at V and 1 base at J; junction bases unmatched: 1. The CDR3 reads CASSPGLAGSYEQYF. The CDR3 DNA reads as TGTGCCAGCAGCCCGGGACTAGCGGGATCCTACGAGCAGTACTTC.

A word on this clone: A far larger clone is off by one base, so a read error is likely. The rearrangement links TRBV7-3 to TRBJ2-5; TRBD1 is a possible D gene (6 bases). This CDR3 spans 15 amino acids. The V gene's germline CDR1 is SGHTA and CDR2 FQGTGA. The CDR3 sequence: CAGSLTPGHGETQYF. The CDR3, as DNA: TGTGCCGGCAGCTTAACGCCGGGACACGGAGAGACCCAGTACTTC.

A note on this clone: This likely reflects a read error, since a far larger clone is one base away. The rearrangement links TRBV5-1 to TRBJ2-7, with D perhaps TRBD1 (5 bases). The CDR3 is made up of 14 amino acids. V lost 4 bases and J lost 2, with 13 bases in between. Germline CDR1 reads SGHRS; CDR2 reads YFSETQ. For the CDR3, the DNA is TGCGCCAGCAGCCGACATACAGGCGCCTACGAGCAGTACTTC. This gives the protein CASSRHTGAYEQYF.

This clone was seen only a few times. The chain recombines TRBV6-4 with TRBJ1-5; no definite D call. The germline gives CDR1 MRHNA, CDR2 SNTAGT. The CDR3 runs 13 residues. The germline V and J ends were trimmed by 0 bases and 7 bases, with 7 bases remaining between them. The CDR3 DNA reads TGTGCCAGCAGTGACTCCCCGAGGCAGCCCCAGCATTTT. Amino acid sequence: CASSDSPRQPQHF.

On this clone itself: A far larger clone is one base from this, pointing to a likely read error. This chain connects TRBV7-9 to TRBJ1-1; D perhaps matches TRBD1 (6 bases). The germline V gene encodes CDR1 SEHNR and CDR2 FQNEAQ (reference sequence). CDR3 length: 14 residues. CDR3 amino acids: CDSSDRDKNTEAFF. The DNA of the CDR3 is TGTGACAGCAGCGACCGGGACAAGAACACTGAAGCTTTCTTT.

This chain joins TRBV28 and TRBJ2-7; 7 bases map to TRBD1. The CDR3 runs to 15 residues. Germline lookup yields CDR1 MDHEN and CDR2 SYDVKM. The junction had 13 bases not matched to a gene; V was cut back by 2 bases and J by 9 bases. This CDR3 reads CASSLQGQTQGGQYF. The CDR3 nucleotides read TGTGCCAGCAGTTTACAGGGACAGACTCAGGGTGGGCAGTACTTC.

J is TRBJ1-1 and V is TRBV28; 9 bases fit TRBD1. CDR1 and CDR2 from the germline V gene are MDHEN and SYDVKM. Germline trimming cut 8 bases from V and 4 bases from J; bases unmatched to any gene: 8. This CDR3 is 14 amino acids long. CDR3 DNA: TGTGCCAGCGTACAGGGGGCGCAGATCACTGAAGCTTTCTTT. It yields the protein CASVQGAQITEAFF. Drawing the rest from reference TRBV28 and TRBJ1-1, the complete variable domain is DVKVTQSSRYLVKRTGEKVFLECVQDMDHENMFWYRQDPGLGLRLIYFSYDVKMKEKGDIPEGYSVSREKKERFSLILESASTNQTSMYLCASVQGAQITEAFFGQGTRLTVV.

The rearrangement links TRBV30 to TRBJ2-4; 9 bases align to TRBD1. The germline V gene has CDR1 GTSNPN and CDR2 SVGIG (reference sequence). Trimming at V came to 4 bases and at J to 6 bases, leaving 7 bases not matched to a gene. CDR3 length equals 14 residues. The CDR3 DNA reads as TGTGCCTGGACCCCGGGGGACAGGGCAAACATTCAGTACTTC. Translated, it gives CAWTPGDRANIQYF.

This sequence joins TRBV29-1 and TRBJ1-2; D perhaps matches TRBD1 (5 bases). Looked up from germline, CDR1 is SQVTM and CDR2 is ANQGSEA. The length of the CDR3 is 12 residues. Trimming left V 5 bases short and J 7 bases short, with 14 bases between. The CDR3 sequence: CSVQQALGGYTF. The CDR3 nucleotides are TGCAGCGTTCAACAGGCGTTAGGTGGCTACACCTTC.

Details on this clone: A single base separates this from a much larger clone, so it may be a read error. The chain couples TRBV10-2 to TRBJ2-7; unclear D gene. The CDR3 has 16 amino acids. CDR1 and CDR2 from the germline V gene are WSHSY and SAAADI. CDR3 coding DNA: TGCGCCAGCAGTGAGTCAGGCAGAGAAACAACCTACGGGCAGTACTTC. Its protein product is CASSESGRETTYGQYF.

The genes are TRBV28 and TRBJ2-7, with TRBD2 matching over 12 bases. This CDR3 region has 16 residues. CDR1 is MDHEN and CDR2 is SYDVKM in the germline V gene. V lost 8 bases and J lost 2; bases outside the gene matches: 10. The CDR3 nucleotides read TGTGCCAGCGTGGCTAGCGGGAGGGCCAGAACCTACGAGCAGTACTTC. It is translated as CASVASGRARTYEQYF.

This rearrangement joins TRBV9 to TRBJ2-2, with unresolved D. The germline V gene encodes CDR1 SGDLS and CDR2 YYNGEE. CDR3 length: 14 residues. V was pared by 6 bases and J by 0 bases, with 9 bases between. Here the CDR3 reads CASTRAPNTGELFF. The CDR3, as DNA: TGTGCCAGCACCCGTGCCCCGAACACCGGGGAGCTGTTTTTT. The full variable domain, its missing parts supplied by reference TRBV9 and TRBJ2-2, is DSGVTQTPKHLITATGQRVTLRCSPRSGDLSVYWYQQSLDQGLQFLIQYYNGEERAKGNILERFSAQQFPDLHSELNLSSLELGDSALYFCASTRAPNTGELFFGEGSRLTVL.

The gene calls are TRBV10-3 and TRBJ1-2, with D unclear. Germline CDR1 and CDR2: ENHRY and SYGVKD. V lost 0 bases to trimming and J lost 2 bases, with 10 bases between them. CDR3 length: 15 amino acids. CDR3 in DNA: TGTGCCATCAGTGAGTCTGGAGCGGAGAACTATGGCTACACCTTC. Protein product: CAISESGAENYGYTF.

This rearrangement joins TRBV21-1 to TRBJ2-1; the DNA was not used to check the table's D call, TRBD2. TRBV21-1 is recorded as a pseudogene. The CDR3 contains 15 residues. The CDR3 spells CASSKLAGLYNEQFF. The CDR3 DNA reads as TGTGCCAGCAGCAAACTAGCGGGTCTTTACAATGAGCAGTTCTTC.

The DNA of the CDR3 is TGTGCCAGCAGTTACTCGTCCAGGGTTAATACTGAAGCTTTCTTT. It encodes CASSYSSRVNTEAFF. The chain joins TRBV6-6 to TRBJ1-1, with D possibly TRBD1 on 5 matching bases. The CDR3 loop spans 15 amino acids. Trimming cost V 0 bases and J 5 bases, with 13 bases left between them. Germline values: CDR1 MNHNY, CDR2 SVGAGI (reference sequence).

The chain recombines TRBV4-2 with TRBJ2-3, with 9 bases lining up with TRBD2. This CDR3 region has 16 residues. V shed 1 base, J shed 4 bases, and the junction held 6 bases outside the gene matches. The V gene's germline CDR1 is LGHNA and CDR2 YNFKEQ. In nucleotides, the CDR3 is TGTGCCAGCAGCCAAGGCAATAGCGGGAGTGCAGATACGCAGTATTTT. Translation: CASSQGNSGSADTQYF.

This rearrangement joins TRBV10-3 to TRBJ1-2; 10 bases map to TRBD1. From germline, CDR1 is ENHRY and CDR2 SYGVKD. The CDR3 runs 13 residues. The V gene end was trimmed by 11 bases and the J gene end by 4 bases; junction bases not matched to a gene: 7. CDR3 nucleotide sequence: TGTGCCTCCCGACAGGGGGCGGCCTATGGCTACACCTTC. Its protein is CASRQGAAYGYTF.

J is TRBJ1-3 and V is TRBV9, with TRBD1 matching over 9 bases. J was trimmed by 4 bases and V by 0 bases; bases with no gene match: 11. The CDR3 sequence is 18 residues long. Germline V lookup: CDR1 SGDLS, CDR2 YYNGEE. The DNA of the CDR3 is TGTGCCAGCAGCGTAGATCCACAGGGGGCAGGGTCAGGAAACACCATATATTTT. It encodes CASSVDPQGAGSGNTIYF.

This clone was found a few times. This chain links TRBV18 with TRBJ1-2, with 7 bases lining up with TRBD1. This CDR3 comprises 14 residues. Germline values: CDR1 KGHSH, CDR2 LQKENI. Unmatched junction bases numbered 9, after V lost 3 bases and J lost 8 bases. The DNA of the CDR3 is TGTGCCAGCTCACCGGGACAGTCCGGAGAAGGCTACACCTTC. This gives the protein CASSPGQSGEGYTF. The complete variable domain, with remaining parts taken from reference TRBV18 and TRBJ1-2, reads NAGVMQNPRHLVRRRGQEARLRCSPMKGHSHVYWYRQLPEEGLKFMVYLQKENIIDESGMPKERFSAEFPKEGPSILRIQQVVRGDSAAYFCASSPGQSGEGYTFGSGTRLTVV.

This clone was recorded once. This sample also contains other DNA sequences that code for the same CDR3. The V and J genes are TRBV7-9 and TRBJ2-7; TRBD1 agrees at 8 bases. The germline V gene encodes CDR1 SEHNR and CDR2 FQNEAQ (reference sequence). The junction had 1 base not matched to a gene; V was cut back by 5 bases and J by 4 bases. The CDR3 extends over 12 amino acids. CDR3 sequence: CASSTGGYEQYF. Here the CDR3 DNA reads TGTGCCAGCAGCACAGGGGGTTACGAGCAGTACTTC.

This chain uses TRBV5-8 with TRBJ2-7; D is perhaps TRBD1 or TRBD2 (5 bases each). Germline assignment: CDR1 SGHTS and CDR2 YDEGEE. The V end was cut by 5 bases, the J end by 4 bases, with 13 bases between. This CDR3 contains 13 residues. CDR3 in amino acids: CASRPGKGYEQYF. CDR3 nucleotide sequence: TGTGCCAGCAGACCGGGGAAGGGGTACGAGCAGTACTTC.

The V and J genes are TRBV29-1 and TRBJ1-2, with D possibly being TRBD1 (5 bases). Trimming stripped 4 bases from V and 2 bases from J, with 8 bases between. The CDR3 has 12 residues. CDR1 and CDR2 from the germline V gene are SQVTM and ANQGSEA. The CDR3 spells CSVAGTNYGYTF. The CDR3 coding sequence is TGCAGCGTTGCCGGGACGAACTATGGCTACACCTTC.

The genes are TRBV7-9 and TRBJ2-1, with 7 bases lining up with TRBD2. V lost 5 bases and J lost 6; bases outside the gene matches: 7. The germline gives CDR1 SEHNR, CDR2 FQNEAQ (reference sequence). This CDR3 is built from 14 residues. In DNA, the CDR3 is TGTGCCAGCAGCGTCAGCGGGACCACCAATGAGCAGTTCTTC. It specifies CASSVSGTTNEQFF.

The rearrangement links TRBV28 to TRBJ2-6, with 9 bases lining up with TRBD1. The V gene end was trimmed by 5 bases and the J gene end by 2 bases; junction bases not matched to a gene: 1. The CDR3 consists of 15 residues. Germline V lookup: CDR1 MDHEN, CDR2 SYDVKM. CDR3: CASSRQGAGANVLTF. The CDR3 DNA reads as TGTGCCAGCAGTCGACAGGGGGCTGGGGCCAACGTCCTGACTTTC.

In this sample, this clone turned up a few times. The chain combines TRBV27 with TRBJ2-3, with D possibly called TRBD1 or TRBD2 (5 bases each). The CDR3 contains 19 residues. The V gene's germline CDR1 is MNHEY and CDR2 SMNVEV (reference sequence). V lost 4 bases and J lost 1, with 24 bases in between. CDR3 amino acids: CASSSRGVGRGGGTDTQYF. The DNA of the CDR3 is TGTGCCAGCAGTTCAAGGGGTGTGGGGAGAGGAGGAGGCACAGATACGCAGTATTTT.

There are a few counts of this clone. A much larger clone is a single base away; this may be a read error. Additional DNA sequences in this sample encode the identical CDR3. The rearrangement links TRBV27 to TRBJ1-2; TRBD1 matches 10 bases. The CDR3 is made up of 13 amino acids. Germline assignment: CDR1 MNHEY and CDR2 SMNVEV (reference sequence). The CDR3 region is CASSPRTGGGYTF. CDR3 coding DNA: TGCGCCAGCAGTCCGAGGACAGGGGGGGGCTACACCTTC.

As regards this clone: This CDR3 is also generated by other DNA sequences in the sample. J is TRBJ2-1 and V is TRBV5-1; 14 bases are a match to TRBD2. V was clipped by 4 bases and J by 9 bases; unmatched bases: 6. Germline loops: CDR1 SGHRS, CDR2 YFSETQ. The CDR3 is 15 residues long. The CDR3 DNA reads as TGCGCCAGCAGCCCGGGGACTAGCGGGAGTCGTGAGCAGTTCTTC. Residues: CASSPGTSGSREQFF.

This rearrangement joins TRBV7-9 to TRBJ2-5, with 12 nucleotides matching TRBD2. After removal of 5 bases from V and 2 bases from J, the junction contained 3 bases not matched to a gene. From germline, CDR1 is SEHNR and CDR2 FQNEAQ (reference sequence). The CDR3 totals 15 residues. The CDR3 loop is CASSPGTSGQETQYF. CDR3 DNA sequence: TGTGCCAGCAGCCCCGGGACTAGCGGGCAAGAGACCCAGTACTTC.

The V and J genes are TRBV13 and TRBJ2-5; tentative D call: TRBD2 (5 bases). V shed 2 bases and J shed 2 bases, with 12 bases lying between them. CDR1 and CDR2 from the germline V gene are PRHDT and FYEKMQ (reference sequence). There are 15 residues in the CDR3. This chain's CDR3 is CASSLRGRAQETQYF. The CDR3 DNA reads as TGTGCCAGCAGCTTACGTGGGAGAGCACAAGAGACCCAGTACTTC. Together with reference TRBV13 and TRBJ2-5, the CDR3 gives the full variable domain: AAGVIQSPRHLIKEKRETATLKCYPIPRHDTVYWYQQGPGQDPQFLISFYEKMQSDKGSIPDRFSAQQFSDYHSELNMSSLELGDSALYFCASSLRGRAQETQYFGPGTRLLVL.